The sequence of this T cell receptor beta chain was determined in a study of cytotoxic CD8 clonotypes in ibrutinib-treated CLL. Across the whole study: After treatment lasting a median approximately eleven months, range 6 to 36, response samples were collected. Mean per-sample yields comprised roughly 260,000 productive templates and 94,082 productive rearrangements.

Germline CDR1 MNHNS, CDR2 SASEGT. The V gene lost 2 bases and the J gene lost 2 bases, with 10 bases spanning the gap. This CDR3 region has 15 residues. Note on this clone: The antigen is undetermined.

TCRdb keeps only in-frame clones here, not all; method: immunoSEQ multiplex PCR. The profile covers 130,000 or so clones, with approximately 85% appearing a single time and 2% to 2.5% taken by the ten largest. Study-wide results and caveats: The clonality rise at ibrutinib response reflected private clonotype expansion.

The sample here was PBMCs, taken after 24 months of ibrutinib treatment. This chain uses TRBV6-1 with TRBJ1-5, with D perhaps TRBD1 (5 bases). This clonotype was sampled from a human donor with chronic lymphocytic leukemia. CDR3: CASSEYMGGNQPQHF. The CDR3 nucleotides read TGTGCCAGCAGTGAATACATGGGGGGCAATCAGCCCCAGCATTTT.